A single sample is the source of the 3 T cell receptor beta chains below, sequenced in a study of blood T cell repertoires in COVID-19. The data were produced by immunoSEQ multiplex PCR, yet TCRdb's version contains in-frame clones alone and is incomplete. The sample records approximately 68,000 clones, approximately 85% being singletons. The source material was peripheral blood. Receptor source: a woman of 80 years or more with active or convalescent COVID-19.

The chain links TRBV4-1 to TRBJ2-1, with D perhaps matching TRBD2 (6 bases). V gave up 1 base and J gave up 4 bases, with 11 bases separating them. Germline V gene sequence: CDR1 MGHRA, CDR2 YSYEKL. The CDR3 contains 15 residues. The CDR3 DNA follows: TGCGCCAGCAGCCAAGGGCTAGCGAATTACAATGAGCAGTTCTTC. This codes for CASSQGLANYNEQFF.

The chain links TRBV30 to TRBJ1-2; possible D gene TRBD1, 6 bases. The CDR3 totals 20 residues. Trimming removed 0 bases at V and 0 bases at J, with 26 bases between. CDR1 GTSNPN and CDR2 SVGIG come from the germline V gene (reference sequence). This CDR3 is CAWSVLLYTRRGQTNYGYTF. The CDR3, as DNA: TGTGCCTGGAGTGTACTTTTGTACACTAGACGCGGACAGACTAACTATGGCTACACCTTC. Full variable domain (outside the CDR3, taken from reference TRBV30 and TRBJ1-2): SQTIHQWPATLVQPVGSPLSLECTVEGTSNPNLYWYRQAAGRGLQLLFYSVGIGQISSEVPQNLSASRPQDRQFILSSKKLLLSDSGFYLCAWSVLLYTRRGQTNYGYTFGSGTRLTVV.

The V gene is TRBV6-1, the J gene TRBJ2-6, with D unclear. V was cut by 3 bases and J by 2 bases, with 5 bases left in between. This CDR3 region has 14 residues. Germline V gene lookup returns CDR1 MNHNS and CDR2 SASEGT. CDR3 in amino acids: CASSERPGANVLTF. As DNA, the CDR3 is TGTGCCAGCAGTGAGCGTCCTGGGGCCAACGTCCTGACTTTC.